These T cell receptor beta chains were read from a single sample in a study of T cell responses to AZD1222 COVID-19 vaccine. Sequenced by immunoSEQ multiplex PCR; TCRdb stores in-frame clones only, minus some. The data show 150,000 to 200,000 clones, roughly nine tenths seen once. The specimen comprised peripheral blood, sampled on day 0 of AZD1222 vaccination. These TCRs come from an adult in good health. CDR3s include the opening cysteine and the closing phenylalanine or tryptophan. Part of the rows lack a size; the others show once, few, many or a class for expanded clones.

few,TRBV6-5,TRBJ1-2,CASSYSGGNDPYGYTF
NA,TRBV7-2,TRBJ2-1,CASSLAGSGTSYNEQFF
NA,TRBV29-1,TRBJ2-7,CSVLQANSYEQYF
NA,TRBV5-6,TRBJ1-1,CASSLFQGGAEAFF
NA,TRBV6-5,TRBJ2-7,CASSLLSVGAYEQYF
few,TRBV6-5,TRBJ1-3,CASRTGNSGNTIYF
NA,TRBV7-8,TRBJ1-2,CASSLVIHYGYTF
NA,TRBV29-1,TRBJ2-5,CSGTGTVQETQYF
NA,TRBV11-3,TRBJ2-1,CASSYARSSYNEQFF
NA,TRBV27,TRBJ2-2,CASNPIAGWTGELFF
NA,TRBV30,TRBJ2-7,CAFSSYEQYF
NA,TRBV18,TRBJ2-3,CASSPPNGDTQYF